A single sample is the source of the 5 T cell receptor beta chains below, sequenced in a study of regulatory T cells in long-lasting Graves disease. Investigators prepared the TCR beta libraries by applying iRepertoire HTBI primers and Arm-PCR of CDR3 regions. TCRdb re-derived calls from the multiplex PCR reads in MiXCR, one entry per CDR3 protein. The profile shows over 500,000 distinct CDR3 sequences, about 15% of them singletons. Time point denoted: newly diagnosed GD, antithyroid drugs for less than 3 months. PBMCs were the source of the RNA used for TCR sequencing. Another study also made use of these data, one on T cells in Graves' hyperthyroidism and ophthalmopathy.

Sample: peripheral blood mononuclear cells (PBMCs), taken at new diagnosis, from a patient treated with antithyroid drugs. The receptors here all came from a man between 18 and 35 years old with Graves disease.

This clonotype was seen ten or more times. In DNA form, the CDR3 reads TGCGCCAGCAGTGCAGGAGGGAGCACTGAAGCTTTCTTT. As protein: CASSAGGSTEAFF. This chain connects TRBV10-2 to TRBJ1-1; D remains unclear. Germline V CDR1 and CDR2: WSHSY, SAAADI. V gave up 4 bases and J gave up 4 bases, with 10 bases separating them. This CDR3 has 13 residues.

This clonotype appeared many times. V usage is TRBV10-3 and J usage is TRBJ2-1; TRBD1 aligns across 10 bases. Per the germline V gene, CDR1 is ENHRY and CDR2 is SYGVKD. The length of the CDR3 is 12 residues. With V trimmed by 7 bases and J by 7 bases, 1 base remained unmatched. DNA for the CDR3: TGTGCCATCACGGACAGGGGGAATGAGCAGTTCTTC. Translated, it gives CAITDRGNEQFF.

Many counts were recorded for this clonotype. J is TRBJ1-2 and V is TRBV7-9, with TRBD1 matching over 7 bases. Germline V gives CDR1 SEHNR, CDR2 FQNEAQ (reference sequence). The ends lost 2 bases at V and 6 bases at J; junction bases unmatched: 9. The length of the CDR3 is 15 residues. The CDR3 sequence: CASSLLDRVWDGYTF. The CDR3 DNA follows: TGTGCCAGCAGCTTACTCGACAGGGTGTGGGATGGCTACACCTTC.

The table lists this clonotype with many counts. J is TRBJ2-3 and V is TRBV28; D unclear. Between the trimmed V and J ends, which lost 5 bases and 6 bases, there was a span of 9 bases. This CDR3 has 12 amino acids. CDR1 is MDHEN and CDR2 is SYDVKM in the germline V gene. The CDR3 loop reads CASSRYMDTQYF. The CDR3 DNA reads as TGTGCCAGCAGTCGATACATGGATACGCAGTATTTT. The whole variable domain, filled in from reference TRBV28 and TRBJ2-3, reads DVKVTQSSRYLVKRTGEKVFLECVQDMDHENMFWYRQDPGLGLRLIYFSYDVKMKEKGDIPEGYSVSREKKERFSLILESASTNQTSMYLCASSRYMDTQYFGPGTRLTVL.

The chain is built from TRBV20-1 and TRBJ2-7, with D possibly being TRBD2 (6 bases). From germline, CDR1 is DFQATT and CDR2 SNEGSKA (reference sequence). The CDR3 runs to 14 residues. V dropped 3 bases and J dropped 3 bases, with 15 bases sitting between them. The CDR3 nucleotides read TGCAGTGCTAGGAGGGATCAGGGACTCTACGAGCAGTACTTC. As protein: CSARRDQGLYEQYF.